Listed below are T cell receptor beta chains from one sample, sequenced in a study of CD8 T cells in ankylosing spondylitis. From the 5' RACE reads, TCRdb called clonotypes with MiXCR, one entry per CDR3 protein. The sample carries hundreds of thousands of distinct CDR3 sequences, over 9.5% recorded once. The specimen was blood, either unsorted or a sorted T cell fraction (not recorded which). Source of these receptors: a male donor with ankylosing spondylitis. Each CDR3 is given with its conserved first and last residue. D genes are given only for firm matches. Expanded clones get a size class; other rows say once, few or many, or leave the size out.

v_call	d_call	clone_size	j_call	cdr3_nt	cdr3_aa
TRBV7-2	-	many	TRBJ1-6	TGTGCCAGCAGCAAGTGGGAGGGGGATTCACCCCTCCACTTT	CASSKWEGDSPLHF
TRBV27	TRBD1	-	TRBJ2-3	TGTGCCAGCAGTATATACGGGACAGCTAGCACAGATACGCAGTATTTT	CASSIYGTASTDTQYF
TRBV20-1	TRBD2	many	TRBJ2-3	TGCAGTGCCGCGACTAGCGGCACAGATACGCAGTATTTT	CSAATSGTDTQYF
TRBV5-6	-	-	TRBJ2-7	TGTGCCAGCAGCTGGGCCGGGACGGATGACTACGAGCAGTACTTC	CASSWAGTDDYEQYF
TRBV28	-	-	TRBJ1-1	TGTGCCAGCAGTTTAGGCCTCACTATGGAAGCTTTCTTT	CASSLGLTMEAFF
TRBV20-1	TRBD1	few	TRBJ2-7	TGCAGTGTCCTTGACACCGGGACAGGGGTCACCTACGAGCAGTACTTC	CSVLDTGTGVTYEQYF
TRBV7-2	-	-	TRBJ2-3	TGTGCCAGCAGCTTCACCGGGACGGAGCCCACAGATACGCAGTATTTT	CASSFTGTEPTDTQYF
TRBV24-1	-	few	TRBJ2-5	TGTGCCACCAGTGATATCCGGGACTTCCAAGAGACCCAGTACTTC	CATSDIRDFQETQYF
TRBV6-2/TRBV6-3	TRBD1	-	TRBJ1-1	TGTGCCAGCTATTTACAGGGGGCCCTCACTGAAGCTTTCTTT	CASYLQGALTEAFF
TRBV5-5	TRBD1	many	TRBJ1-2	TGTGCCAGCAGCCCACGACCGGACAGGGCCAACTATGGCTACACCTTC	CASSPRPDRANYGYTF
TRBV7-2	-	-	TRBJ1-5	TGTGCCAGCAGCCGGGAGTTAAGCAATCAGCCCCAGCATTTT	CASSRELSNQPQHF
TRBV11-2	-	few	TRBJ2-3	TGTGCCAGCAGCTTTTTAGGAGGGAGAACGACAGATACGCAGTATTTT	CASSFLGGRTTDTQYF
TRBV6-4	-	-	TRBJ2-2	TGTGCCTCGACCTTGGAAGAGAACACCGGGGAGCTGTTTTTT	CASTLEENTGELFF
TRBV4-3	-	-	TRBJ2-5	TGCGCCAGCAGCCACCGGGACCAAGAGACCCAGTACTTC	CASSHRDQETQYF
TRBV10-3	TRBD1	few	TRBJ2-7	TGTGCCACTCGGACAGGGGGAGAGCAGTACTTC	CATRTGGEQYF
TRBV27	-	-	TRBJ1-2	TGTGCCAGCAGTTTATCAGGGAAAGCCTCATATGGCTACACCTTC	CASSLSGKASYGYTF
TRBV20-1	TRBD1	-	TRBJ2-2	TGCAGTGCCGCCGGGACAGGGAGGGGCGGGGAGCTGTTTTTT	CSAAGTGRGGELFF
TRBV7-2	-	many	TRBJ1-1	TGTGCCAGCAGCTTAGAGGGCATGATGAACACTGAAGCTTTCTTT	CASSLEGMMNTEAFF
TRBV5-1	TRBD1	-	TRBJ2-2	TGCGCCAGCAGCAGTGGGACAGCCTTTGGGGAGCTGTTTTTT	CASSSGTAFGELFF
TRBV5-1	-	few	TRBJ2-1	TGCGCCAGCAGCTTGGCTCACCGGGGTAGTGAGCAGTTCTTC	CASSLAHRGSEQFF
TRBV2	-	few	TRBJ1-4	TGTGCCAGCAGTCTTGCGGGCCTAATTTTTTTT	CASSLAGLIFF
TRBV18	-	-	TRBJ2-1	TGTGCCAGCTCACCAGAGGGGGGGTATAGGAGAAATGAGCAGTTCTTC	CASSPEGGYRRNEQFF